Listed here are 10 T cell receptor beta chains from one sample, sequenced in a study of blood T cell repertoires in COVID-19. Using immunoSEQ multiplex PCR, the repertoire was profiled, and TCRdb retains in-frame clones only, with some absent. The sample lists about 190,000 clones, 86% occurring once. The material sequenced was PBMCs or T cells enriched from blood (not recorded which). These TCRs come from a woman aged 25 to 45 who had recovered from COVID-19.

The chain links TRBV27 to TRBJ2-1; 11 bases line up with TRBD2. The CDR3 has 17 residues. V trimming: 4 bases; J trimming: 2 bases; junction bases outside the gene matches: 7. The V gene's germline CDR1 is MNHEY and CDR2 SMNVEV (reference sequence). The CDR3 here is CASSYISGRGPYNEQFF. CDR3 DNA: TGTGCCAGCAGTTATATTAGCGGGAGGGGGCCCTACAATGAGCAGTTCTTC.

The rearrangement uses TRBV5-5 and TRBJ1-1; no firm D call. This CDR3 is 15 amino acids long. V lost 2 bases and J 0 bases, leaving 11 bases between the germline ends. Germline-derived CDR1 and CDR2 are SGHKS and YYEKEE (reference sequence). The CDR3 DNA follows: TGTGCCAGCAGCTTACCCGACATGATGAACACTGAAGCTTTCTTT. Protein: CASSLPDMMNTEAFF. Full variable domain (rest looked up from reference TRBV5-5 and TRBJ1-1): DAGVTQSPTHLIKTRGQQVTLRCSPISGHKSVSWYQQVLGQGPQFIFQYYEKEERGRGNFPDRFSARQFPNYSSELNVNALLLGDSALYLCASSLPDMMNTEAFFGQGTRLTVV.

This clone turned up a few times. J is TRBJ2-2 and V is TRBV11-2, with TRBD2 matching over 10 bases. Looked up from germline, CDR1 is SGHAT and CDR2 is FQNNGV. The V segment lost 5 bases and the J segment 4 bases; nucleotides outside the gene matches: 7. There are 16 residues in the CDR3. CDR3 sequence reads: CASSPASGRVTGELFF. The CDR3 coding sequence is TGTGCCAGCAGCCCCGCTAGCGGGAGAGTCACCGGGGAGCTGTTTTTT.

This clone appeared a single time. The gene calls are TRBV7-9 and TRBJ2-3; 8 bases align to TRBD1. V gave up 3 bases and J gave up 4 bases; unmatched junction bases: 3. This CDR3 has 14 amino acids. Looked up from germline, CDR1 is SEHNR and CDR2 is FQNEAQ (reference sequence). In nucleotides, the CDR3 is TGTGCCAGCAGCTTTGGACAGGGCCCAGATACGCAGTATTTT. Its protein is CASSFGQGPDTQYF.

The CDR3 loop is CASSPPGNSPEAFF. The CDR3, as DNA: TGTGCCAGCAGCCCCCCAGGGAATAGCCCTGAAGCTTTCTTT. J is TRBJ1-1 and V is TRBV3-1 (or the pseudogene TRBV3-2), with a tentative D call TRBD1 (5 bases). The CDR3 covers 14 residues. The V gene lost 4 bases and the J gene lost 6 bases, with 15 bases spanning the gap. Germline values: CDR1 LGHDT, CDR2 YNNKEL (reference sequence).

V usage is TRBV7-2 and J usage is TRBJ2-1; D not resolved. The CDR3 is 14 residues long. The V gene lost 1 base and the J gene lost 0 bases, with 4 bases spanning the gap. Per germline, CDR1 SGHTA and CDR2 FQGNSA. The CDR3 coding sequence is TGTGCCAGCAGCTTAGATAACTCCTACAATGAGCAGTTCTTC. Protein: CASSLDNSYNEQFF.

The rearrangement uses TRBV27 and TRBJ1-2, with 8 bases matching TRBD1. Trimming removed 1 base from V and 3 bases from J; junction bases left unmatched: 10. The CDR3 contains 17 residues. Germline values: CDR1 MNHEY, CDR2 SMNVEV (reference sequence). The CDR3 sequence: CASSLLVTGAGYYGYTF. The CDR3 region has the DNA TGTGCCAGCAGTTTATTGGTGACAGGGGCAGGCTACTATGGCTACACCTTC.

The chain joins TRBV30 to TRBJ1-2; D gene uncertain. The ends were cut back, 2 bases at V and 0 bases at J, with 7 bases in the middle. CDR1 is GTSNPN and CDR2 is SVGIG in the germline V gene (reference sequence). The CDR3 consists of 13 residues. CDR3 residues: CAWSPGTNYGYTF. The DNA for the CDR3 is TGTGCCTGGAGTCCCGGGACTAACTATGGCTACACCTTC.

This clone turned up a few times. The rearrangement links TRBV30 to TRBJ2-1; 13 nucleotides match TRBD2. Germline CDR1 and CDR2: GTSNPN and SVGIG (reference sequence). The CDR3 runs 17 residues. V shed 0 bases, J shed 9 bases, and the junction held 11 bases outside the gene matches. The CDR3 nucleotides read TGTGCCTGGAGTGTAGTTGGTGGGACTAGCGGGAATAGTGAGCAGTTCTTC. The encoded protein is CAWSVVGGTSGNSEQFF.

CDR3 bases: TGTGCCACCAGTGATTTGCTGCGGGGTCGGCCCAATGAGCAGTTCTTC. This sequence encodes CATSDLLRGRPNEQFF. This chain connects TRBV24-1 to TRBJ2-1; the D gene is possibly TRBD2 (6 bases). Germline-derived CDR1 and CDR2 are KGHDR and SFDVKD. V was cut by 0 bases and J by 6 bases, with 14 bases left in between. CDR3 length: 16 residues.